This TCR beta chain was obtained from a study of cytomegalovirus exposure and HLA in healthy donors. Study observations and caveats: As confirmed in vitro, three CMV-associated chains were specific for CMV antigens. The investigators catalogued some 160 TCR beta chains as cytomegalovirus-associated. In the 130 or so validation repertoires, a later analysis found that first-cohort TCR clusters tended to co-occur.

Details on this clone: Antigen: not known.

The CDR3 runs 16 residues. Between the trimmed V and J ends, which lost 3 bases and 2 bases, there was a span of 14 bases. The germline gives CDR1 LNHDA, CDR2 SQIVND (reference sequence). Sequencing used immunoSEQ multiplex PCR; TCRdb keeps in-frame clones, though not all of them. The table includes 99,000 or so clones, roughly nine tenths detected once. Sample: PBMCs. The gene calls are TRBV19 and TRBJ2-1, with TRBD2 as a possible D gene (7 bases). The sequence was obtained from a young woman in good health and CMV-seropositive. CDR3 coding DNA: TGTGCCAGTAGTATCGGGGCGGGGGCGACCTACAATGAGCAGTTCTTC. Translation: CASSIGAGATYNEQFF.